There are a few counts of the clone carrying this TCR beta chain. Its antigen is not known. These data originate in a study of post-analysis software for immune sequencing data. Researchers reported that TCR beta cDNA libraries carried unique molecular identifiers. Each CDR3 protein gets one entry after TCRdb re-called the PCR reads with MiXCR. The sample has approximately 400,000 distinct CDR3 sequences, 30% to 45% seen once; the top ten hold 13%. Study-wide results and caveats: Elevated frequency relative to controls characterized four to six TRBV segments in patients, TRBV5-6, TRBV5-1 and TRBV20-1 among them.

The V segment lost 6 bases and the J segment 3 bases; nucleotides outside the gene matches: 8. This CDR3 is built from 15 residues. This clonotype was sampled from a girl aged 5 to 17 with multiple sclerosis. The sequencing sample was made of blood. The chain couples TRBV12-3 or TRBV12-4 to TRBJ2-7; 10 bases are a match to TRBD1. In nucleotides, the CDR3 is TGTGCCAGCAGAGCGTCCGGGACAGGGGTCTACGAGCAGTACTTC. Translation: CASRASGTGVYEQYF.